This entry features one T cell receptor (beta chain) sequence. The data were obtained in a study of T cells expressing NK-cell markers. CDR1 and CDR2 (germline): SEHNR, FQNEAQ (reference sequence). This CDR3 has 14 amino acids. TCRdb reprocessed the 5' RACE reads and keeps a single row for each CDR3 protein, giving no DNA. The sample data list approximately 170,000 distinct CDR3 sequences. Sample: blood T cells: a sorted CD56 or NKG2C T cell subset, CD4+ or CD8+ T cells, or bulk PBMC T cells (not recorded which). V usage is TRBV7-9 and J usage is TRBJ2-1; without DNA, the TCRdb call of TRBD1 cannot be checked. The receptor was derived from a man aged 18-70 years in good health. The CDR3 reads CASSLAGGTNEQFF.